The rows below give T cell receptor beta chains drawn from one sample of a study of liver allograft versus peripheral blood T cells. Using its own MiXCR run on the reads, TCRdb lists one record per CDR3 protein. The sample includes around 1,600 distinct CDR3 sequences, about 15% seen only once; the top ten take roughly 6.6%. The receptors were gathered from a human patient who had a liver transplant. The graft donor may be the source of some T cells. CDR3s include the opening cysteine and the closing phenylalanine or tryptophan. A D gene is named only where the DNA matches it firmly. Part of the rows lack a size; the others show once, few, many or a class for expanded clones.

TRBJ1-4	TRBV9	TRBD1	-	CASSVEGQGDEKLFF	TGTGCCAGCAGCGTCGAGGGACAGGGAGATGAAAAACTGTTTTTT
TRBJ1-6	TRBV5-1	-	-	CASSFVQGLSPLHF	TGCGCCAGCAGCTTCGTACAGGGATTATCACCCCTCCACTTT
TRBJ2-7	TRBV10-3	-	medium-sized	CAIRSTHTPYEQYF	TGTGCCATCAGGTCAACTCATACCCCTTACGAGCAGTACTTC
TRBJ2-3	TRBV29-1	-	medium-sized	CSVEGVNTQYF	TGCAGCGTTGAAGGGGTGAATACGCAGTATTTT
TRBJ1-2	TRBV20-1	TRBD1	few	CSATGGLFGYGYTF	TGCAGTGCGACAGGGGGGCTCTTTGGCTATGGCTACACCTTC
TRBJ1-2	TRBV6-6	-	large	CASSYSIGQPNYGYTF	TGTGCCAGCAGTTACTCGATAGGCCAGCCTAACTATGGCTACACCTTC
TRBJ1-2	TRBV14	-	large	CASSQTYYGYTF	TGTGCCAGCAGCCAAACATACTATGGCTACACCTTC
TRBJ2-7	TRBV6-5	TRBD1	medium-sized	CASSPAAGRTGSAYEQYF	TGTGCCAGCAGTCCCGCCGCGGGACGGACAGGGAGTGCCTACGAGCAGTACTTC
TRBJ1-3	TRBV20-1	-	large	CSATTVLGFGSGNTIYF	TGCAGTGCCACCACCGTACTGGGGTTCGGCTCTGGAAACACCATATATTTT
TRBJ2-7	TRBV6-2/TRBV6-3	-	medium-sized	CASSSLAVWGYEQYF	TGTGCCAGCAGTTCCCTCGCGGTTTGGGGCTACGAGCAGTACTTC
TRBJ1-1	TRBV18	-	medium-sized	CASSPHVGIPLPHEAFF	TGTGCCAGCTCACCCCATGTAGGGATACCCCTGCCTCACGAAGCTTTCTTT
TRBJ1-4	TRBV10-3	TRBD1	large	CAISSTDRGEKLFF	TGTGCCATCAGTTCGACCGACAGGGGGGAAAAACTGTTTTTT
TRBJ2-3	TRBV20-1	TRBD2	medium-sized	CSALRRGSSTDTQYF	TGCAGTGCCCTACGGCGGGGGAGTAGCACAGATACGCAGTATTTT
TRBJ2-4	TRBV2	-	once	CASRRPAEGNIQYF	TGTGCCAGTAGGCGGCCGGCGGAGGGAAACATTCAGTACTTC
TRBJ2-1	TRBV12-3/TRBV12-4	-	few	CASSFRNEQFF	TGTGCCAGCAGTTTTCGGAATGAGCAGTTCTTC
TRBJ2-1	TRBV2	-	once	CASTRRESYNEQFF	TGTGCCAGCACAAGGAGGGAGTCCTACAATGAGCAGTTCTTC
TRBJ2-7	TRBV20-1	-	medium-sized	CRAPGASHSYEQYF	TGCAGAGCCCCCGGGGCCTCACACTCCTACGAGCAGTACTTC
TRBJ2-1	TRBV27	-	medium-sized	CASSLFIPAGSYNEQFF	TGTGCCAGCAGTTTATTTATTCCCGCGGGGTCCTACAATGAGCAGTTCTTC
TRBJ2-1	TRBV6-6	-	medium-sized	CASRFPSNEQFF	TGTGCCAGCAGGTTCCCCTCCAATGAGCAGTTCTTC
TRBJ1-4	TRBV15	TRBD1	large	CATSKRQGTNEKLFF	TGTGCCACCAGCAAAAGACAGGGGACTAATGAAAAACTGTTTTTT
TRBJ1-3	TRBV5-4	TRBD1	once	CASSTASGTGGPHGNTIYF	TGTGCCAGCAGCACTGCCTCCGGGACAGGGGGCCCTCATGGAAACACCATATATTTT
TRBJ2-3	TRBV5-5	TRBD2	few	CASSDTRTSGDTQYF	TGTGCCAGCAGCGACACCCGGACTAGTGGTGATACGCAGTATTTT
TRBJ2-7	TRBV28	TRBD1	medium-sized	CASSLYRGIMGSEQYF	TGTGCCAGCAGTTTATACAGGGGGATTATGGGCTCCGAGCAGTACTTC
TRBJ1-6	TRBV28	-	large	CASGDPNSYNSPLHF	TGTGCCAGCGGTGACCCCAACTCCTATAATTCACCCCTCCACTTT
TRBJ1-3	TRBV11-2	TRBD1	medium-sized	CASSIGTEGNTIYF	TGTGCCAGCAGCATCGGGACAGAAGGAAACACCATATATTTT
TRBJ1-4	TRBV10-2	TRBD1	medium-sized	CASTGPGQGRRTNEKLFF	TGCGCCAGCACTGGACCGGGACAGGGACGTCGAACTAATGAAAAACTGTTTTTT
TRBJ1-5	TRBV20-1	TRBD1	medium-sized	CSAIRDSDQPQHF	TGCAGTGCTATCCGGGACAGCGATCAGCCCCAGCATTTT
TRBJ1-1	TRBV18	-	medium-sized	CASSSGAMGTEAFF	TGTGCCAGTTCCTCGGGTGCTATGGGGACTGAAGCTTTCTTT
TRBJ2-4	TRBV7-3	TRBD2	-	CASSFLPGLAGGQQYF	TGTGCCAGCAGCTTCCTACCGGGACTAGCGGGAGGCCAACAGTACTTC
TRBJ1-6	TRBV10-3	-	large	CAISGRGTENSPLHF	TGTGCCATCAGTGGCCGTGGGACGGAAAATTCACCCCTCCACTTT
TRBJ2-1	TRBV11-3	TRBD2	-	CASSTLAGGLNEQFF	TGTGCCAGCAGCACTTTAGCGGGGGGGCTTAATGAGCAGTTCTTC
TRBJ1-2	TRBV12-3/TRBV12-4	-	large	CASRMDSVNYGYTF	TGTGCCAGCAGAATGGACAGCGTCAACTATGGCTACACCTTC
TRBJ2-7	TRBV5-6	-	medium-sized	CASSLRSLGSYEQYF	TGTGCCAGCAGCTTGAGATCCCTTGGTTCCTACGAGCAGTACTTC
TRBJ1-1	TRBV18	-	medium-sized	CASHNPNTEAFF	TGTGCCAGCCACAACCCGAACACTGAAGCTTTCTTT
TRBJ1-2	TRBV6-5	-	large	CASSYSRSRANYGYTF	TGTGCCAGCAGTTACTCTCGTTCCAGAGCTAACTATGGCTACACCTTC
TRBJ1-2	TRBV28	-	-	CASSPQGAISYTF	TGTGCCAGCAGCCCCCAAGGGGCGATTAGCTACACCTTC
TRBJ1-1	TRBV12-3/TRBV12-4	-	medium-sized	CASSAKGRLNTEAFF	TGTGCCAGCAGTGCCAAGGGACGGTTGAACACTGAAGCTTTCTTT
TRBJ1-6	TRBV27	-	large	CASGFYNSPLHF	TGTGCCAGTGGCTTTTATAATTCACCCCTCCACTTT
TRBJ1-5	TRBV20-1	-	-	CSAKKGTPLNQPQHF	TGCAGTGCGAAAAAAGGGACGCCCCTCAATCAGCCCCAGCATTTT
TRBJ2-7	TRBV19	-	medium-sized	CASLGTDSYEQYF	TGTGCCAGTCTTGGGACGGACTCCTACGAGCAGTACTTC